This T cell receptor (beta chain) emerged from a study of T cell responses to AZD1222 COVID-19 vaccine. Only in-frame clones appear in the TCRdb table, and some are missing; sequencing was by immunoSEQ multiplex PCR. The sample carries around 110,000 clones, approximately 85% recorded once. The sequencing used peripheral blood, collected on day 0 of MenACWY control vaccination. The source of this sequence is an adult in good health.

The CDR3 protein is CASSQDRAGELFF. The CDR3 DNA follows: TGTGCCAGCAGCCAAGACAGGGCCGGGGAGCTGTTTTTT. This chain connects TRBV11-2 to TRBJ2-2, with TRBD1 matching 7 bases. The length of the CDR3 is 13 residues. Germline trimming cut 5 bases from V and 6 bases from J; bases unmatched to any gene: 3. Looked up from germline, CDR1 is SGHAT and CDR2 is FQNNGV.